This T cell receptor beta chain was identified in a study of blood T cells in healthy people across ages (dated by TCRdb to about 2015). As for the study more broadly: Template switching captured roughly one uniquely barcoded TCR beta cDNA molecule per two T cells in model experiments. Donors were grouped into four age groups: young (average approximately 15 years), middle-aged (around 39), aged (62) and long-lived (less than 85). The study analyzed two additional independent replicas of 1 million unique cDNA reads from the same blood draw for two donors, one aged 18 to 30 and one aged 80 or older. To avoid experimental bias, donors of different ages were spread randomly across the sequencing lanes. Age-related changes in TCR beta repertoire diversity were measured in the study by deep sequencing normalized with unique cDNA molecular identifiers.

In regard to this clonotype: What this receptor recognizes is not known. Nothing much larger sits one base from this clone, and base qualities are not available.

Broader findings and caveats from the paper: Conclusive comparison of naive and antigen-experienced compartments was prevented by the profiling of bulk unsorted PBMCs. Estimates of total diversity based on one million sequenced T cells were considered lower bounds and underestimates. A strong correlation was found between observed TCR beta diversity and the percentage of naive T cells measured by flow cytometry. The CMV infection status of donors was not known, potentially confounding age-related changes in expanded clonotypes. Observed TCR beta diversity per million T cells fell roughly linearly with age, and a significant reduction was already apparent by age around 40. Compared with the aged group, the long-lived group had more naive CD4+ T cells, fewer expanded clones and increased TCR diversity, a pattern suggesting age selection.

The method behind the library was 5' RACE. This sample was sequenced with an Illumina HiSeq 2500. A second PCR of roughly 7 to 12 cycles was performed with a sample-barcoded 5' primer and a J-beta primer mix. Each TCR beta cDNA molecule received a unique molecular identifier from a template-switch 5' adaptor carrying 12 random nucleotides. Each sample yielded at least 3 million CDR3-containing paired-end reads. First-strand cDNA synthesis was performed from all RNA using the Mint cDNA synthesis kit, with priming by a TRBC-specific oligonucleotide. All cDNA was treated with uracil-DNA glycosylase and then went through a first 18-cycle PCR with the universal primers M1SS and BC2_uni_R. The published analysis was carried out like this. Normalization of each sample was performed by random selection of 1 million high-quality reads, each carrying a distinct molecular identifier. Reads sharing molecular identifiers were discarded rather than binned into consensus sequences. MiTCR, with a Q25 quality threshold and the strictest error-elimination algorithm, was used for CDR3 identification, clonotype clustering and error correction. Lower-bound total TCR beta diversity was estimated with a nonparametric unseen species model using Euler transformation. In TCRdb, the public reads were trimmed at Q25 with fastp and aligned with MiXCR, with productive beta chains retained. When rows share a CDR3 protein, they turn into one entry using the most common DNA and genes. The V and J calls shown here were made by TCRdb, not taken from the authors' results. The sample table lists around 1,700,000 distinct CDR3 sequences, roughly 30% of them with a count of one. The top ten constitute 7.7% of the sample.

The approximately 39 donors, aged about 6 to 95 years, were systemically healthy Caucasian individuals from Russia. Each donor gave approximately 9.3 milliliters of peripheral blood, collected into EDTA-treated Vacutainer tubes. Ficoll-Paque density-gradient centrifugation was used to isolate PBMCs, with at least 7 million obtained per sample. Trizol reagent was used to extract total RNA from the PBMCs, yielding at least 6 micrograms per sample. For every donor, an aliquot of PBMCs went through flow cytometry to measure the percentages of naive CD45RAhigh/CD27high T cells. Here V drops 5 bases and J drops 5 bases, and the junction holds 13 bases not matched to any gene. The CDR3 runs 16 residues from the cysteine to the phenylalanine. CDR3 DNA is the only sequence kept; it has 48 bases, read in frame from the first base. CDR1 SEHNR and CDR2 FQNEAQ are derived from the germline V gene (reference sequence).

This TCR came from a woman in her thirties in good health. Source material: blood. The V and J genes are TRBV7-9 and TRBJ2-7, and TRBD1 matches 9 of the central bases. The CDR3 region reads CASSVPGGQGSHEQYF. The DNA sequence is as follows: TGTGCCAGCAGCGTACCCGGGGGACAGGGAAGCCACGAGCAGTACTTC.